A selection of T cell receptor beta chains follows, all from one sample in a study of shared clonotypes between healthy human individuals. Only in-frame clones appear in the TCRdb table, and some are missing; sequencing was by immunoSEQ multiplex PCR. Among some 2.3 million clones listed, approximately 95% were seen once. Sequenced: naive CD4+ T cells from PBMCs. The receptors originated from a man between 18 and 35 years old in good health. Some clones in this sample may be carry-over from other donors' samples. The CDR3 runs from the conserved cysteine through the conserved F or W. D genes are given only for firm matches. Clone size, where shown, is once, few, many, or a class for clones that have expanded.

V gene: TRBV5-6; D gene: NA; J gene: TRBJ2-7; clone size: NA; CDR3 protein: CASSRPPAREQYF; CDR3 DNA: TGTGCCAGCAGCCGGCCACCGGCGCGCGAGCAGTACTTC
V gene: TRBV2; D gene: NA; J gene: TRBJ1-1; clone size: few; CDR3 protein: CASSPEMNAAFF; CDR3 DNA: TGTGCCAGCAGCCCCGAAATGAATGCAGCTTTCTTT
V gene: TRBV18; D gene: NA; J gene: TRBJ2-7; clone size: once; CDR3 protein: CASSLGPKSYEQYF; CDR3 DNA: TGTGCCAGCTCACTGGGACCGAAATCCTACGAGCAGTACTTC
V gene: TRBV5-8; D gene: TRBD1; J gene: TRBJ1-1; clone size: NA; CDR3 protein: CASSFETGHTEAFF; CDR3 DNA: TGTGCCAGCAGCTTCGAGACAGGGCACACTGAAGCTTTCTTT
V gene: TRBV11-2; D gene: NA; J gene: TRBJ2-6; clone size: NA; CDR3 protein: CASSLVLRAGANVLTF; CDR3 DNA: TGTGCCAGCAGCTTAGTCCTGAGGGCTGGGGCCAACGTCCTGACTTTC
V gene: TRBV9; D gene: NA; J gene: TRBJ2-1; clone size: NA; CDR3 protein: CASTAGSALLGNEQFF; CDR3 DNA: TGTGCCAGCACCGCAGGCTCGGCCCTTCTCGGCAATGAGCAGTTCTTC
V gene: TRBV4-1; D gene: NA; J gene: TRBJ2-1; clone size: NA; CDR3 protein: CASSQPGTRRNEQFF; CDR3 DNA: TGCGCCAGCAGCCAACCCGGGACCAGGAGGAATGAGCAGTTCTTC
V gene: TRBV29-1; D gene: NA; J gene: TRBJ2-7; clone size: NA; CDR3 protein: CSVTDGSYEQYF; CDR3 DNA: TGCAGCGTGACAGATGGGTCCTACGAGCAGTACTTC
V gene: TRBV30; D gene: NA; J gene: TRBJ1-1; clone size: NA; CDR3 protein: CAWSVRGNTEAFF; CDR3 DNA: TGTGCCTGGAGTGTACGGGGTAACACTGAAGCTTTCTTT
V gene: TRBV7-9; D gene: TRBD1; J gene: TRBJ1-1; clone size: NA; CDR3 protein: CASSLGQGDTEAFF; CDR3 DNA: TGTGCCAGCAGCCTGGGACAGGGGGACACTGAAGCTTTCTTT
V gene: TRBV6-5; D gene: NA; J gene: TRBJ1-2; clone size: NA; CDR3 protein: CASRLDWAYGYTF; CDR3 DNA: TGTGCCAGCAGGCTGGACTGGGCGTATGGCTACACCTTC
V gene: TRBV5-1; D gene: TRBD2; J gene: TRBJ2-1; clone size: NA; CDR3 protein: CASSLVGRELDEQFF; CDR3 DNA: TGCGCCAGCAGCTTGGTGGGGCGGGAGCTTGATGAGCAGTTCTTC
V gene: TRBV7-2; D gene: TRBD1; J gene: TRBJ1-2; clone size: once; CDR3 protein: CASSAQAGQGNYGYTF; CDR3 DNA: TGTGCCAGCAGCGCACAGGCAGGACAGGGGAACTATGGCTACACCTTC
V gene: TRBV9; D gene: TRBD2; J gene: TRBJ2-3; clone size: NA; CDR3 protein: CASSVAGATSGTWVDTQYF; CDR3 DNA: TGTGCCAGCAGCGTAGCAGGGGCGACTAGCGGGACGTGGGTAGATACGCAGTATTTT
V gene: TRBV10-1; D gene: TRBD1; J gene: TRBJ2-1; clone size: NA; CDR3 protein: CASSLQGTNEQFF; CDR3 DNA: TGCGCCAGCAGTTTACAGGGGACCAATGAGCAGTTCTTC
V gene: TRBV7-2; D gene: NA; J gene: TRBJ2-3; clone size: NA; CDR3 protein: CASSPWPRRGSTDTQYF; CDR3 DNA: TGTGCCAGCAGCCCGTGGCCGCGACGCGGGAGCACAGATACGCAGTATTTT
V gene: TRBV11-1; D gene: TRBD1; J gene: TRBJ1-1; clone size: NA; CDR3 protein: CASSLPRDSMNTEAFF; CDR3 DNA: TGTGCCAGCAGCTTGCCGCGGGACAGCATGAACACTGAAGCTTTCTTT
V gene: TRBV5-1; D gene: NA; J gene: TRBJ1-1; clone size: NA; CDR3 protein: CASSPSPSGNTEAFF; CDR3 DNA: TGCGCCAGCAGCCCCAGCCCCTCCGGTAACACTGAAGCTTTCTTT
V gene: TRBV5-1; D gene: TRBD2; J gene: TRBJ2-5; clone size: NA; CDR3 protein: CASSFSPSGRGETQYF; CDR3 DNA: TGCGCCAGCAGCTTTTCCCCTAGCGGGAGGGGAGAGACCCAGTACTTC
V gene: TRBV4-1; D gene: NA; J gene: TRBJ1-4; clone size: NA; CDR3 protein: CASSQIGMKNRKTNEKLFF; CDR3 DNA: TGCGCCAGCAGCCAAATAGGCATGAAGAACAGAAAAACTAATGAAAAACTGTTTTTT